These T cell receptor beta chains were read from a single sample in a study of blood T cell repertoires in COVID-19. The data were produced by immunoSEQ multiplex PCR, yet TCRdb's version contains in-frame clones alone and is incomplete. The sample yields roughly 500,000 clones, about 88% seen once. The sequencing sample was made of peripheral blood. These receptor sequences come from a man between 18 and 29 years old with COVID-19, enrolled during active disease. CDR3s include the opening cysteine and the closing phenylalanine or tryptophan. The order of the fields is CDR3 length, clone size, D gene, V gene, J gene, CDR3 protein, CDR3 DNA. D genes are given only for firm matches. Clone size, where shown, is once, few, many, or a class for clones that have expanded.

CDR3 length: 13
clone size: NA
D gene: NA
V gene: TRBV27
J gene: TRBJ1-1
CDR3 protein: CASSVRVNTEAFF
CDR3 DNA: TGTGCCAGCAGTGTGCGGGTGAACACTGAAGCTTTCTTT

CDR3 length: 15
clone size: NA
D gene: NA
V gene: TRBV9
J gene: TRBJ2-3
CDR3 protein: CASSVGAGLADTQYF
CDR3 DNA: TGTGCCAGCAGCGTAGGGGCAGGGCTGGCAGATACGCAGTATTTT

CDR3 length: 13
clone size: once
D gene: TRBD1
V gene: TRBV6-5
J gene: TRBJ1-2
CDR3 protein: CASTDRGFYGYTF
CDR3 DNA: TGTGCCAGCACGGACAGGGGGTTCTATGGCTACACCTTC

CDR3 length: 14
clone size: NA
D gene: TRBD1
V gene: TRBV6-2/TRBV6-3
J gene: TRBJ2-7
CDR3 protein: CASSYGTGGYEQYF
CDR3 DNA: TGTGCCAGCAGTTACGGGACAGGGGGGTACGAGCAGTACTTC

CDR3 length: 14
clone size: NA
D gene: TRBD1
V gene: TRBV15
J gene: TRBJ1-1
CDR3 protein: CATSRDREATEAFF
CDR3 DNA: TGTGCCACCAGCAGGGACAGGGAGGCGACTGAAGCTTTCTTT

CDR3 length: 13
clone size: few
D gene: NA
V gene: TRBV11-3
J gene: TRBJ2-5
CDR3 protein: CASSPVAQETQYF
CDR3 DNA: TGTGCCAGCAGCCCCGTAGCCCAAGAGACCCAGTACTTC

CDR3 length: 13
clone size: NA
D gene: NA
V gene: TRBV9
J gene: TRBJ2-5
CDR3 protein: CASSPHPEETQYF
CDR3 DNA: TGTGCCAGCAGCCCCCATCCAGAAGAGACCCAGTACTTC

CDR3 length: 15
clone size: NA
D gene: NA
V gene: TRBV4-2
J gene: TRBJ2-7
CDR3 protein: CASSPGLAGNYEQYF
CDR3 DNA: TGTGCCAGCAGCCCTGGACTGGCGGGGAACTACGAGCAGTACTTC

CDR3 length: 15
clone size: NA
D gene: NA
V gene: TRBV11-2
J gene: TRBJ2-2
CDR3 protein: CASSLASGDTGELFF
CDR3 DNA: TGTGCCAGCAGCTTAGCGTCGGGGGACACCGGGGAGCTGTTTTTT

CDR3 length: 12
clone size: NA
D gene: NA
V gene: TRBV27
J gene: TRBJ2-3
CDR3 protein: CASSLAGDTQYF
CDR3 DNA: TGTGCCAGCAGTTTAGCCGGGGATACGCAGTATTTT

CDR3 length: 15
clone size: NA
D gene: NA
V gene: TRBV6-1
J gene: TRBJ2-6
CDR3 protein: CASSDGGSGANVLTF
CDR3 DNA: TGTGCCAGCAGTGACGGGGGCTCTGGGGCCAACGTCCTGACTTTC

CDR3 length: 14
clone size: NA
D gene: TRBD2
V gene: TRBV7-3
J gene: TRBJ2-5
CDR3 protein: CASSATTSRETQYF
CDR3 DNA: TGTGCCAGCAGCGCAACGACTAGCAGGGAGACCCAGTACTTC

CDR3 length: 14
clone size: NA
D gene: NA
V gene: TRBV14
J gene: TRBJ2-2
CDR3 protein: CASSAGFNTGELFF
CDR3 DNA: TGTGCCAGCAGCGCGGGATTTAACACCGGGGAGCTGTTTTTT

CDR3 length: 14
clone size: NA
D gene: TRBD2
V gene: TRBV6-5
J gene: TRBJ2-5
CDR3 protein: CASSYSPWGGTQYF
CDR3 DNA: TGTGCCAGCAGTTACTCCCCGTGGGGGGGGACCCAGTACTTC

CDR3 length: 11
clone size: NA
D gene: NA
V gene: TRBV30
J gene: TRBJ2-2
CDR3 protein: CAWSVLGELFF
CDR3 DNA: TGTGCCTGGAGTGTACTCGGGGAGCTGTTTTTT

CDR3 length: 13
clone size: NA
D gene: NA
V gene: TRBV11-2
J gene: TRBJ1-1
CDR3 protein: CASSSGVYTEAFF
CDR3 DNA: TGTGCCAGCAGCTCAGGGGTATACACTGAAGCTTTCTTT

CDR3 length: 17
clone size: NA
D gene: NA
V gene: TRBV15
J gene: TRBJ1-5
CDR3 protein: CATSRDGTGRSNQPQHF
CDR3 DNA: TGTGCCACCAGCAGAGATGGTACAGGTAGGAGCAATCAGCCCCAGCATTTT